These 22 T cell receptor beta chains originate from one sample sequenced in a study of early T cells in non-severe SARS-CoV-2 infection. One entry per CDR3 protein, called by TCRdb with MiXCR from the 5' RACE reads. This table has some 46,000 distinct CDR3 sequences, under 7.5% appearing once. Source: whole blood, taken at baseline. The source of these receptors is an adult who was a healthcare worker with PCR-confirmed SARS-CoV-2 infection or an uninfected control (not recorded which).

This clonotype was detected only a few times. The chain's CDR3 is CASSLDRGGYGYTF. The DNA of the CDR3 is TGTGCCAGCAGTTTGGACAGGGGGGGCTATGGCTACACCTTC. The chain uses TRBV2 and TRBJ1-2, with 10 bases fitting TRBD1. The CDR3 sequence is 14 residues long. The V and J ends lost 5 bases and 4 bases, in that order; junction bases with no gene match: 4. CDR1 SNHLY and CDR2 FYNNEI come from the germline V gene.

The table lists this clonotype with many counts. It is unclear where the CDR3 begins or ends on the DNA, so no DNA is shown, and the CDR3 is as TCRdb lists it. The CDR3 spells CASILAGGTDTQYF. This chain uses TRBV5-1 with TRBJ2-3; the table gives TRBD2 as D, unverified against the DNA. The V gene's germline CDR1 is SGHRS and CDR2 YFSETQ. A total of 14 residues make up the CDR3, ends included.

The chain couples TRBV7-3 to TRBJ2-3, with 7 bases aligning to TRBD2. The V gene end was trimmed by 3 bases and the J gene end by 1 base; junction bases not matched to a gene: 4. The CDR3 runs to 15 residues. Germline assignment: CDR1 SGHTA and CDR2 FQGTGA. The CDR3 bases are TGTGCCAGCAGCTTGGTCAGCGGGGGCACAGATACGCAGTATTTT. Its translation: CASSLVSGGTDTQYF.

V and J are TRBV24-1 and TRBJ2-6; unclear D gene. CDR3 size: 15 residues. Germline V CDR1 and CDR2: KGHDR, SFDVKD. V shed 6 bases and J shed 2 bases, with 10 bases lying between them. The CDR3 bases are TGTGCCACCAGTCCGAGGAGCCCTGGGGCCAACGTCCTGACTTTC. Translation gives CATSPRSPGANVLTF.

At least ten counts were recorded for this clonotype. V gene TRBV7-6 combines with J gene TRBJ2-5, with a weak D call TRBD2 (6 bases). This CDR3 comprises 17 residues. V was cut by 3 bases and J by 2 bases, with 19 bases left in between. The germline V gene has CDR1 SGHVS and CDR2 FNYEAQ. The CDR3 is CASSFLGSGLQQETQYF. CDR3 bases: TGTGCCAGCAGCTTTTTGGGGTCGGGACTTCAGCAAGAGACCCAGTACTTC.

This clonotype has at least ten counts. J is TRBJ1-2 and V is TRBV4-3; 10 bases agree with TRBD1. The germline V gene encodes CDR1 LGHNA and CDR2 YSLEER. The V and J ends lost 6 bases and 7 bases, in that order; junction bases with no gene match: 11. This CDR3 has 15 amino acids. CDR3 region: CASRGERQGASGYTF. DNA of the CDR3: TGCGCCAGCAGGGGGGAAAGACAGGGGGCGTCTGGCTACACCTTC.

This clonotype showed up just a few times. This rearrangement joins TRBV20-1 to TRBJ2-5, with 8 bases fitting TRBD2. Germline V lookup: CDR1 DFQATT, CDR2 SNEGSKA (reference sequence). The V and J ends lost 5 bases and 5 bases, in that order; junction bases with no gene match: 7. The CDR3 runs 13 residues. CDR3 coding DNA: TGCAGTGCTGAACCTGGGACTAGTGAGACCCAGTACTTC. This sequence encodes CSAEPGTSETQYF.

This clonotype was observed at least ten times. The CDR3 nucleotides are TGTGCCAGCAGACTTACAGGGGAAACTTCACCCCTCCACTTT. Translation gives CASRLTGETSPLHF. The chain employs TRBV7-2 and TRBJ1-6, with 7 bases lining up with TRBD1. Unmatched junction bases numbered 8, after V lost 6 bases and J lost 9 bases. The CDR3 has 14 residues. Germline-derived CDR1 and CDR2 are SGHTA and FQGNSA.

This clonotype occurred a few times. J is TRBJ2-4 and V is TRBV3-1; D is unclear. There are 12 residues in the CDR3. Trimming pared 1 base from V and 8 bases from J, leaving 6 bases between. Germline-derived CDR1 and CDR2 are LGHDT and YNNKEL (reference sequence). This chain's CDR3 is CASSQGQHIQYF. As DNA, the CDR3 is TGTGCCAGCAGCCAAGGGCAACACATTCAGTACTTC.

This clonotype was counted between two and nine times. The chain couples TRBV29-1 to TRBJ2-3; D remains ambiguous. The V gene's germline CDR1 is SQVTM and CDR2 ANQGSEA. Deletions cut 6 bases from V and 2 bases from J, with 9 bases between. CDR3 length equals 12 residues. CDR3 bases: TGCAGCGTAATCGGGTCCACAGATACGCAGTATTTT. Translation: CSVIGSTDTQYF.

This clonotype was recorded a few times. This chain links TRBV6-5 with TRBJ2-2, with TRBD2 matching 7 bases. Trimming removed 10 bases from V and 1 base from J; junction bases left unmatched: 6. Per the germline V gene, CDR1 is MNHEY and CDR2 is SVGAGI. This CDR3 spans 14 amino acids. The CDR3 sequence: CATLAGRNTGELFF. DNA for the CDR3: TGTGCCACCTTAGCGGGCCGGAACACCGGGGAGCTGTTTTTT.

The table lists this clonotype with a few counts. The gene calls are TRBV5-1 and TRBJ2-1; possibly TRBD2 for D (6 bases). The CDR3 has 14 residues. CDR1 SGHRS and CDR2 YFSETQ come from the germline V gene. Trimming pared 0 bases from V and 4 bases from J, leaving 8 bases between. The CDR3 loop is CASSLGGGYNEQFF. The DNA of the CDR3 is TGCGCCAGCAGCTTGGGGGGAGGATACAATGAGCAGTTCTTC.

This clonotype was seen at least ten times. This chain links TRBV6-6 with TRBJ2-3; a weak D match, TRBD2 (6 bases). Germline loops: CDR1 MNHNY, CDR2 SVGAGI (reference sequence). The CDR3 contains 14 residues. V was shortened by 5 bases and J by 2 bases, with 11 bases between the two germline ends. The CDR3, as DNA: TGTGCCAGCAGTCCCGGGACTTCCACAGATACGCAGTATTTT. It translates to CASSPGTSTDTQYF.

This clonotype showed up many times. The gene calls are TRBV2 and TRBJ2-1; D is unclear. Germline V gene sequence: CDR1 SNHLY, CDR2 FYNNEI. CDR3 length equals 14 residues. Between the trimmed V and J ends, which lost 8 bases and 1 base, there was a span of 12 bases. The CDR3 loop is CASRVGSSYNEQFF. For the CDR3, the DNA is TGTGCCAGCCGGGTGGGATCGTCCTACAATGAGCAGTTCTTC. Full variable domain (remainder filled in from reference TRBV2 and TRBJ2-1): EPEVTQTPSHQVTQMGQEVILRCVPISNHLYFYWYRQILGQKVEFLVSFYNNEISEKSEIFDDQFSVERPDGSNFTLKIRSTKLEDSAMYFCASRVGSSYNEQFFGPGTRLTVL.

The rearrangement uses TRBV29-1 and TRBJ2-1; TRBD2 aligns across 7 bases. Losses at the gene ends were 8 bases for V and 7 bases for J; bases not matched to a gene: 11. Germline loops: CDR1 SQVTM, CDR2 ANQGSEA. The CDR3 is made up of 13 amino acids. The chain's CDR3 is CSLRLARSNEQFF. DNA of the CDR3: TGCAGCCTCAGACTAGCCCGTAGTAATGAGCAGTTCTTC.

The rearrangement joins TRBV12-3 or TRBV12-4 to TRBJ2-1; D unresolved. The CDR3 sequence is 12 residues long. V was cut by 3 bases and J by 8 bases, with 8 bases left in between. CDR3 nucleotides: TGTGCCAGCAGTTTGGTACGGGATGAGCAGTTCTTC. Protein: CASSLVRDEQFF.

This chain links TRBV7-2 with TRBJ2-7, with D tentatively TRBD1 (6 bases). This CDR3 region has 14 residues. V dropped 5 bases and J dropped 7 bases, with 18 bases sitting between them. Germline V gene lookup returns CDR1 SGHTA and CDR2 FQGNSA. CDR3 DNA: TGTGCCAGCAGCGGGGACAATCTTCTTGGGGAGCAGTACTTC. Its translation: CASSGDNLLGEQYF.

This clonotype turned up a few times. This chain uses TRBV3-1 with TRBJ2-3; 10 bases line up with TRBD1. Losses at the gene ends were 2 bases for V and 4 bases for J; bases not matched to a gene: 9. Germline-derived CDR1 and CDR2 are LGHDT and YNNKEL (reference sequence). CDR3 length equals 17 residues. CDR3 amino acids: CASSQSPGQGMADTQYF. The DNA for the CDR3 is TGTGCCAGCAGCCAAAGTCCGGGACAGGGGATGGCAGATACGCAGTATTTT.

This clonotype showed up just a few times. The V gene is TRBV7-2, the J gene TRBJ1-5; D ambiguous. The CDR3 length is 12 residues. Looked up from germline, CDR1 is SGHTA and CDR2 is FQGNSA. The V end was cut by 3 bases, the J end by 3 bases, with 3 bases between. The CDR3 bases are TGTGCCAGCAGCTTCCCCAATCAGCCCCAGCATTTT. Translation: CASSFPNQPQHF.

This clonotype has a handful of counts. The chain carries TRBV14 and TRBJ2-2; D ambiguous. Germline loops: CDR1 SGHDN, CDR2 FVKESK. This CDR3 has 16 residues. The V gene lost 0 bases and the J gene lost 6 bases, with 14 bases spanning the gap. The CDR3 protein is CASSQDYQQRPGELFF. As DNA, the CDR3 is TGTGCCAGCAGCCAAGATTATCAGCAACGGCCCGGGGAGCTGTTTTTT.

The chain is built from TRBV6-6 and TRBJ2-7, with 7 positions matching TRBD1. Germline V CDR1 and CDR2: MNHNY, SVGAGI (reference sequence). This CDR3 comprises 14 residues. V lost 6 bases to trimming and J lost 2 bases; unmatched junction nucleotides: 7. CDR3 DNA: TGTGCCAGCAGCCGGGGACAGAGAGCCTACGAGCAGTACTTC. This encodes CASSRGQRAYEQYF.

This clonotype was detected a few times. The chain is built from TRBV12-3 or TRBV12-4 and TRBJ2-1, with unresolved D. The CDR3 runs 13 residues. V lost 2 bases to trimming and J lost 2 bases, with 4 bases between them. CDR3 bases: TGTGCCAGCAGTTTAAGTACCTACAATGAGCAGTTCTTC. It codes for CASSLSTYNEQFF.